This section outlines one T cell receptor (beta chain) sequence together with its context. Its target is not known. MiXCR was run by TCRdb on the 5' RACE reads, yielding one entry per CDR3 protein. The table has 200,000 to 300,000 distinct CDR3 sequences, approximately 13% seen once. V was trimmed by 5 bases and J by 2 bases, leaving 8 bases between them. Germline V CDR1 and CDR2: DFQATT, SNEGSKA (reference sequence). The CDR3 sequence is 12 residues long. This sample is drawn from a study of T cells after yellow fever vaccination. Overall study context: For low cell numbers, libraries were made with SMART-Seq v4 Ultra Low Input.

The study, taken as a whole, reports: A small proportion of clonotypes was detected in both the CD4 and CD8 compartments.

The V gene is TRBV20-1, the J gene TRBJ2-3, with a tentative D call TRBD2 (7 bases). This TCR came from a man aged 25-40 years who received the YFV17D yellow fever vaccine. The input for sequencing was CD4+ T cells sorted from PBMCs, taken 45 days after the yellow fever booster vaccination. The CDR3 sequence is CSARGATDTQYF. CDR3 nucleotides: TGCAGTGCTCGGGGGGCCACAGATACGCAGTATTTT.